These T cell receptor beta chains were read from a single sample in a study of shared clonotypes between healthy human individuals. Profiled with immunoSEQ multiplex PCR; TCRdb holds only in-frame clones, not every one. Among 2 million to 2.5 million clones listed, around 95% were seen once. Material: naive CD4+ T cells sorted from blood. The receptors here all came from a young man in good health. Both conserved end residues are part of each CDR3. The order of the fields is clone size, J gene, V gene, D gene, CDR3 protein, CDR3 DNA. A D gene is named only where the DNA matches it firmly. A row's size may be missing; if present it is once, few, many or a size class.

>once|TRBJ2-7|TRBV7-9|.
CASSLGGASSYEQYF
TGTGCCAGCAGCTTGGGCGGAGCAAGCTCCTACGAGCAGTACTTC
>.|TRBJ1-2|TRBV28|.
CASSLRVRNAGYTF
TGTGCCAGCAGTTTGAGGGTACGTAACGCTGGCTACACCTTC
>.|TRBJ1-2|TRBV11-2|TRBD1
CASSLADREYYGYTF
TGTGCCAGCAGCTTAGCCGACAGGGAATACTATGGCTACACCTTC
>.|TRBJ1-1|TRBV28|.
CASRWGQEAFF
TGTGCCAGCAGATGGGGCCAGGAAGCTTTCTTT
>.|TRBJ2-7|TRBV27|TRBD2
CASSALLLAGGPAGEQYF
TGTGCCAGCAGTGCCCTTCTACTAGCGGGGGGGCCAGCGGGAGAGCAGTACTTC
>.|TRBJ2-7|TRBV11-2|TRBD2
CASSRVAGVTEQYF
TGTGCCAGCAGTAGGGTAGCGGGAGTCACCGAGCAGTACTTC
>.|TRBJ2-1|TRBV28|.
CASSPGFEQFF
TGTGCCAGCAGTCCAGGGTTTGAGCAGTTCTTC
>.|TRBJ2-7|TRBV20-1|.
CSAQTQYEQYF
TGCAGTGCCCAGACACAGTACGAGCAGTACTTC
>.|TRBJ1-1|TRBV7-9|.
CASSLVPQGRTEAFF
TGTGCCAGCAGCTTAGTTCCTCAGGGAAGGACTGAAGCTTTCTTT
>.|TRBJ2-7|TRBV5-6|.
CASSFGLSSYEQYF
TGTGCCAGCAGCTTCGGACTGAGCTCCTACGAGCAGTACTTC
>.|TRBJ2-7|TRBV28|.
CASARGSYEQYF
TGTGCCTCAGCTCGGGGCTCCTACGAGCAGTACTTC
>.|TRBJ2-1|TRBV5-8|TRBD1
CASSYPGTENEQFF
TGTGCCAGCAGCTACCCCGGGACAGAGAATGAGCAGTTCTTC
>.|TRBJ2-2|TRBV5-1|TRBD1
CASSLNPGTGGSGELFF
TGCGCCAGCAGCTTGAATCCCGGGACAGGGGGAAGCGGGGAGCTGTTTTTT
>.|TRBJ1-5|TRBV28|.
CASRPGPLSVPQHF
TGTGCCAGCAGACCGGGACCCCTTAGCGTGCCCCAGCATTTT
>.|TRBJ1-3|TRBV9|TRBD1
CASSPRDSNSGNTIYF
TGTGCCAGCAGCCCTCGGGACAGTAACTCTGGAAACACCATATATTTT
>once|TRBJ1-2|TRBV11-2|.
CASSRAGDLPRGYTF
TGTGCCAGCAGTCGCGCCGGGGATTTGCCGCGTGGCTACACCTTC
>.|TRBJ1-4|TRBV4-3|.
CASSQDQARATNEKLFF
TGCGCCAGCAGCCAAGATCAGGCGCGGGCAACTAATGAAAAACTGTTTTTT
>.|TRBJ1-4|TRBV5-1|.
CASSLGAAGVNEKLFF
TGCGCCAGCAGCTTGGGTGCGGCAGGCGTGAATGAAAAACTGTTTTTT
>.|TRBJ2-5|TRBV6-5|.
CASSYGATALETQYF
TGTGCCAGCAGTTACGGGGCGACAGCCCTTGAGACCCAGTACTTC
>.|TRBJ1-5|TRBV4-1|.
CASSQEGGDNNQPQHF
TGCGCCAGCAGCCAAGAGGGGGGGGATAACAATCAGCCCCAGCATTTT
>.|TRBJ2-7|TRBV7-2|.
CASSSEWGPTYEQYF
TGTGCCAGCAGCTCCGAGTGGGGGCCTACTTACGAGCAGTACTTC
>.|TRBJ2-1|TRBV11-3|TRBD1
CASSPHPWDSSYNEQFF
TGTGCCAGCAGCCCACACCCCTGGGACAGCTCCTACAATGAGCAGTTCTTC
>.|TRBJ1-5|TRBV6-1|.
CASREPSDTTQHF
TGTGCCAGCAGGGAACCGTCCGACACGACCCAGCATTTT